This is a list of T cell receptor beta chains from one sample in a study of cytomegalovirus exposure and HLA in healthy donors. Method: immunoSEQ multiplex PCR; TCRdb's copy keeps in-frame clones and lacks some. The sample has some 130,000 clones, almost 85% seen once; the top ten hold just under 30%. The specimen sequenced was PBMCs. The receptors come from a man in his thirties or forties in good health and CMV-seropositive. Both conserved end residues are part of each CDR3. Fields, in order: CDR3 DNA, CDR3 protein, J gene, CDR3 length, clone size, V gene, D gene. D genes are given only for firm matches. Where a row states a size, it is once, few, many or the class of an expanded clone; other rows omit it.

DNA: TGTGCCAGCAGTTCGACAGGGCGAAGTGGCACCTTC; CDR3: CASSSTGRSGTF; J: TRBJ1-2; length: 12; size: few; V: TRBV5-6; D: TRBD1
DNA: TGTGCCAGCAGCTTAGTAGTAGCGGGAGACTACGAGCAGTACTTC; CDR3: CASSLVVAGDYEQYF; J: TRBJ2-7; length: 15; size: .; V: TRBV7-8; D: TRBD2
DNA: TGTGCCAGCTCACCAAGTATGAGGGTGGATACGCAGTATTTT; CDR3: CASSPSMRVDTQYF; J: TRBJ2-3; length: 14; size: .; V: TRBV18; D: .
DNA: TGTGCCAGCAGCCTCACCCAGGGGGCTGGGGAGCAGTACTTC; CDR3: CASSLTQGAGEQYF; J: TRBJ2-7; length: 14; size: .; V: TRBV6-5; D: TRBD1
DNA: TGTGCCAGCAGCGTAGTGGCGGGAGGTCCCTACAATGAGCAGTTCTTC; CDR3: CASSVVAGGPYNEQFF; J: TRBJ2-1; length: 16; size: .; V: TRBV9; D: TRBD2
DNA: TGTGCCAGCAGCAGACAGGGGAACACCGGGGAGCTGTTTTTT; CDR3: CASSRQGNTGELFF; J: TRBJ2-2; length: 14; size: .; V: TRBV27; D: TRBD1
DNA: TGCGCCAGCAGGTCCGGAGGGGCATCTAACTATGGCTACACCTTC; CDR3: CASRSGGASNYGYTF; J: TRBJ1-2; length: 15; size: .; V: TRBV10-1; D: .
DNA: TGCGCCAGCAGCCAAGATCAAGGGGGGGGAACTGAAGCTTTCTTT; CDR3: CASSQDQGGGTEAFF; J: TRBJ1-1; length: 15; size: .; V: TRBV4-1; D: .
DNA: TGTGCCAGCAGCGGGGGACAGGCCTATAATTCACCCCTCCACTTT; CDR3: CASSGGQAYNSPLHF; J: TRBJ1-6; length: 15; size: once; V: TRBV5-5; D: TRBD1
DNA: TGTGCCAGCAGCTTGGTACGGGGGGGTTCTCCCGGCAATGAGCAGTTCTTC; CDR3: CASSLVRGGSPGNEQFF; J: TRBJ2-1; length: 17; size: once; V: TRBV5-4; D: TRBD2
DNA: TGTGCCTGGAGTGGGAGGAGGGACACTGAAGCTTTCTTT; CDR3: CAWSGRRDTEAFF; J: TRBJ1-1; length: 13; size: few; V: TRBV30; D: .
DNA: TGTGCCAGCAGCCAGGGACTACTTAATGAGCAGTTCTTC; CDR3: CASSQGLLNEQFF; J: TRBJ2-1; length: 13; size: .; V: TRBV4-2; D: TRBD2
DNA: TGTGCCAGCTCACCAGCTAGCGGGGGACAAAATGAGCAGTTCTTC; CDR3: CASSPASGGQNEQFF; J: TRBJ2-1; length: 15; size: .; V: TRBV18; D: TRBD2
DNA: TGTGCCAGCAGCGGGACAGGGGGAAATTCACCCCTCCACTTT; CDR3: CASSGTGGNSPLHF; J: TRBJ1-6; length: 14; size: .; V: TRBV2; D: TRBD1
DNA: TGCGCCAGCAGCTGGAGGGACAGGGGGCCAGAGACCCAGTACTTC; CDR3: CASSWRDRGPETQYF; J: TRBJ2-5; length: 15; size: .; V: TRBV5-1; D: TRBD1
DNA: TGCGCCAGCGTGGACACAACAGGGAGTGCTTTCTTT; CDR3: CASVDTTGSAFF; J: TRBJ1-1; length: 12; size: .; V: TRBV4-1; D: .
DNA: TGTGCCAGCGGACAGGCGGAACAAGAGACCCAGTACTTC; CDR3: CASGQAEQETQYF; J: TRBJ2-5; length: 13; size: .; V: TRBV2; D: TRBD1
DNA: TGTGCCAGCAGTTTTCTAGCGGGAGCTGATACGCAGTATTTT; CDR3: CASSFLAGADTQYF; J: TRBJ2-3; length: 14; size: .; V: TRBV27; D: TRBD2
DNA: TGTGCCAGCAGCGTTACTGTGGACTTGAACACTGAAGCTTTCTTT; CDR3: CASSVTVDLNTEAFF; J: TRBJ1-1; length: 15; size: .; V: TRBV9; D: .
DNA: TGTGCCAGCAGCCCTTTACTAGTGTACAATGAGCAGTTCTTC; CDR3: CASSPLLVYNEQFF; J: TRBJ2-1; length: 14; size: .; V: TRBV7-2; D: .
DNA: TGTGCCGACGGGGAGTCCGGGGAGCTGTTTTTT; CDR3: CADGESGELFF; J: TRBJ2-2; length: 11; size: many; V: TRBV7-8; D: .
DNA: TGTGCCAGCAGCCCCCTCGGACTAGCGTGGGCAGATACGCAGTATTTT; CDR3: CASSPLGLAWADTQYF; J: TRBJ2-3; length: 16; size: .; V: TRBV7-2; D: TRBD2
DNA: TGTGCCACCAGCGGGGGGGGACAGGGTGGGGCAGAGACCCAGTACTTC; CDR3: CATSGGGQGGAETQYF; J: TRBJ2-5; length: 16; size: few; V: TRBV15; D: TRBD1
DNA: TGTGCCAGCAGTTACATGCCTACAACGGGCGGGGAGCTGTTTTTT; CDR3: CASSYMPTTGGELFF; J: TRBJ2-2; length: 15; size: .; V: TRBV6-5; D: .
DNA: TGTGCCAGCAGCCCGACTAGCAGGAATCAAGAGACCCAGTACTTC; CDR3: CASSPTSRNQETQYF; J: TRBJ2-5; length: 15; size: .; V: TRBV9; D: TRBD2
DNA: TGTGCCAGCAGCGCACCCCAGCGGGGCAGCTCCTACAATGAGCAGTTCTTC; CDR3: CASSAPQRGSSYNEQFF; J: TRBJ2-1; length: 17; size: many; V: TRBV7-9; D: TRBD2
DNA: TGTGCCAGCTCACCCATCCCCCCTATACAGGTTTTAAACGTCCTGACTTTC; CDR3: CASSPIPPIQVLNVLTF; J: TRBJ2-6; length: 17; size: .; V: TRBV18; D: .
DNA: TGTGCCAGCAGCTTGTGGCAGGGCTCTGGCTATGGCTACACCTTC; CDR3: CASSLWQGSGYGYTF; J: TRBJ1-2; length: 15; size: .; V: TRBV5-5; D: .
DNA: TGTGCCAGCAGCTTACGAGAAGTCACCGGGGAGCTGTTTTTT; CDR3: CASSLREVTGELFF; J: TRBJ2-2; length: 14; size: .; V: TRBV13; D: .
DNA: TGTGCCAGCAGCTCTGGGGGGTTGAACACTGAAGCTTTCTTT; CDR3: CASSSGGLNTEAFF; J: TRBJ1-1; length: 14; size: few; V: TRBV6-6; D: .
DNA: TGTGCCAGCAGTACTAGCGGGCCACAAGGGACCCAGTACTTC; CDR3: CASSTSGPQGTQYF; J: TRBJ2-5; length: 14; size: .; V: TRBV6-1; D: TRBD2
DNA: TGCGCCAGCAGCCAAGGGGGACTAGGTGCCTACGAGCAGTACTTC; CDR3: CASSQGGLGAYEQYF; J: TRBJ2-7; length: 15; size: .; V: TRBV4-3; D: TRBD2
DNA: TGTGCCAGCAGTCGCACCCCCGCGGGGTCAACTAATGAAAAACTGTTTTTT; CDR3: CASSRTPAGSTNEKLFF; J: TRBJ1-4; length: 17; size: .; V: TRBV27; D: .
DNA: TGTGCCTGGAGTCGACAGGGGTTGTCCAAAAACATTCAGTACTTC; CDR3: CAWSRQGLSKNIQYF; J: TRBJ2-4; length: 15; size: .; V: TRBV30; D: TRBD1
DNA: TGTGCCAGCAGCTTTGGACAGGGGTTCGATGGCTACACCTTC; CDR3: CASSFGQGFDGYTF; J: TRBJ1-2; length: 14; size: .; V: TRBV7-9; D: TRBD1
DNA: TGTGCCAGCAGCTTTGGCCAGGGCAACACTGAAGCTTTCTTT; CDR3: CASSFGQGNTEAFF; J: TRBJ1-1; length: 14; size: .; V: TRBV7-9; D: .
DNA: TGCGCCAGCAGTGAGTATAGACAGGGTGAGGTCAAAAACATTCAGTACTTC; CDR3: CASSEYRQGEVKNIQYF; J: TRBJ2-4; length: 17; size: .; V: TRBV10-1; D: TRBD1
DNA: TGCAGCGCCATATGGGGAGAGGCCTACGAGCAGTACTTC; CDR3: CSAIWGEAYEQYF; J: TRBJ2-7; length: 13; size: once; V: TRBV29-1; D: .
DNA: TGTGCCAGTAGTATAATCTTGAACACTGAAGCTTTCTTT; CDR3: CASSIILNTEAFF; J: TRBJ1-1; length: 13; size: .; V: TRBV19; D: .
DNA: TGTGCCAGCTGCCCTGGGCAGGACTATGGCTACACCTTC; CDR3: CASCPGQDYGYTF; J: TRBJ1-2; length: 13; size: once; V: TRBV27; D: .
DNA: TGTGCCAGCAGCTTTCCAGGGCTCTACGAGCAGTACTTC; CDR3: CASSFPGLYEQYF; J: TRBJ2-7; length: 13; size: .; V: TRBV7-9; D: .
DNA: TGTGCCAGCAGCTTGGCGGGGATGGGCTACGAGCAGTACTTC; CDR3: CASSLAGMGYEQYF; J: TRBJ2-7; length: 14; size: .; V: TRBV5-6; D: .
DNA: TGCGCCAGCAGCCAGGCCGGGGGAGGGCCTCAAAATGAGCAGTTCTTC; CDR3: CASSQAGGGPQNEQFF; J: TRBJ2-1; length: 16; size: .; V: TRBV5-1; D: TRBD2
DNA: TGTGCCAGCAGTTTACGAGGAGGCCAGGACAATGAGCAGTTCTTC; CDR3: CASSLRGGQDNEQFF; J: TRBJ2-1; length: 15; size: .; V: TRBV27; D: .
DNA: TGTGCCAGCAGTTACACACAGGGGAATCAGCCCCAGCATTTT; CDR3: CASSYTQGNQPQHF; J: TRBJ1-5; length: 14; size: .; V: TRBV6-6; D: TRBD1
DNA: TGTGCCAGCAGCCTGGGCTCAGGGGCTCTCCCCTATGGCTACACCTTC; CDR3: CASSLGSGALPYGYTF; J: TRBJ1-2; length: 16; size: once; V: TRBV14; D: .
DNA: TGTGCCATCAGTGAGTACTCCCAAACACAGACAGGCGACTATGGCTACACCTTC; CDR3: CAISEYSQTQTGDYGYTF; J: TRBJ1-2; length: 18; size: many; V: TRBV10-3; D: .
DNA: TGTGCCAGCAGCTTAGGCGGGGGGGCCGGAGAGACCCAGTACTTC; CDR3: CASSLGGGAGETQYF; J: TRBJ2-5; length: 15; size: .; V: TRBV5-4; D: TRBD2
DNA: TGCAGCGCCCAGACAGGGGGCGGCTATGGCTACACCTTC; CDR3: CSAQTGGGYGYTF; J: TRBJ1-2; length: 13; size: .; V: TRBV29-1; D: TRBD1
DNA: TGTGCCAGCAGCCAAGTGGGTGGTGAGGGAACTGAAGCTTTCTTT; CDR3: CASSQVGGEGTEAFF; J: TRBJ1-1; length: 15; size: .; V: TRBV4-2; D: .